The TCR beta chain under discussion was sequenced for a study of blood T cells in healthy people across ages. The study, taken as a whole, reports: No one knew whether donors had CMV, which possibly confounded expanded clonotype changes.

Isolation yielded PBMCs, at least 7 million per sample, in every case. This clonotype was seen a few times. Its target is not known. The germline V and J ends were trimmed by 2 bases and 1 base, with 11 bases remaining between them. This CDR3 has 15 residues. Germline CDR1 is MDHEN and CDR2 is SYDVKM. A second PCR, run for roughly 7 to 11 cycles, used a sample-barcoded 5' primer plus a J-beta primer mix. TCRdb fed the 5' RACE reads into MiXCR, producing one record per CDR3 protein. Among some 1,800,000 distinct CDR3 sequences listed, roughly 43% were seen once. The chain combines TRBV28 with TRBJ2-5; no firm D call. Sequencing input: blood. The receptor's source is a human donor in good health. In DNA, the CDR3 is TGTGCCAGCAGTTTAGACTCGGGCCTCCAAGAGACCCAGTACTTC. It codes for CASSLDSGLQETQYF.